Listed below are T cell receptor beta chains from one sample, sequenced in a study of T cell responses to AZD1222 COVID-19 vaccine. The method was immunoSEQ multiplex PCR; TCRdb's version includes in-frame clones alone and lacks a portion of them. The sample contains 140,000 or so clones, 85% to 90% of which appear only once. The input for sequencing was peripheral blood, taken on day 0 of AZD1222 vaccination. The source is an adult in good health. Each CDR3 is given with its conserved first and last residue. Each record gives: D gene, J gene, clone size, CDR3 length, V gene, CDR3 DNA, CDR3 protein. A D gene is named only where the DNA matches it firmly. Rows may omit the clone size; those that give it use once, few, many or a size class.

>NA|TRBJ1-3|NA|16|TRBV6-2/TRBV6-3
TGTGCCAGCAGTTACAATGGAGGGAGCTCTGGAAACACCATATATTTT
CASSYNGGSSGNTIYF
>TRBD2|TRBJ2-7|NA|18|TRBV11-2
TGTGCCAGCAGCTTAGGGTATCGGTCGGGTAGCGGGACTTACGAGCAGTACTTC
CASSLGYRSGSGTYEQYF
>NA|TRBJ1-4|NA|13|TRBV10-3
TGTGCCATCGGGGCAGGCTTGGGGGAAAAACTGTTTTTT
CAIGAGLGEKLFF
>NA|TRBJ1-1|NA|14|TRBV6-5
TGTGCCAGCAGTTACAGCCGGATGAACACTGAAGCTTTCTTT
CASSYSRMNTEAFF
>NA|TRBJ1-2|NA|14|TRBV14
TGTGCCAGCAGCCAAGAAGGAGGCAACTATGGCTACACCTTC
CASSQEGGNYGYTF
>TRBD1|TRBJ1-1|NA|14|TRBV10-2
TGCGCCAGCAAAAACGTAGACAGGGGCACTGAAGCTTTCTTT
CASKNVDRGTEAFF
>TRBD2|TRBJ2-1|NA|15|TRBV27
TGTGCCAGCAGTTTCGGGACTAGCGGACCCAATGAGCAGTTCTTC
CASSFGTSGPNEQFF
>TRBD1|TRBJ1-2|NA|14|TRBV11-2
TGTGCCAGCAGCTTAGATAGGGGACAGATTTCGTGCACCTTC
CASSLDRGQISCTF
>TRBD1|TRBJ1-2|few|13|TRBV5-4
TGTGCCAGCAGCCGACAGGGTCTCGATGGCTACACCTTC
CASSRQGLDGYTF
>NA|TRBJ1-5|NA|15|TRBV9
TGTGCCAGCAGCGTGGCCTTAGATCCAGGGTTACCCCAGCATTTT
CASSVALDPGLPQHF
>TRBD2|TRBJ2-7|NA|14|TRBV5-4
TGTGCCAGCAGCTGGACTAGCACCAGCTACGAGCAGTACTTC
CASSWTSTSYEQYF
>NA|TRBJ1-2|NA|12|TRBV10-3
TGTGCCATCAGTACCACCGGGACCCGAGCGGCCTTC
CAISTTGTRAAF
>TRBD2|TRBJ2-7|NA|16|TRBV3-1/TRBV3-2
TGTGCCAGCAGCCTAATAACCACGGGACTATACTACGAGCAGTACTTC
CASSLITTGLYYEQYF
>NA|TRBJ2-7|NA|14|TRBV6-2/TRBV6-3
TGTGCCAGCAGTTACTTCGGACGGGCCTACGAGCAGTACTTC
CASSYFGRAYEQYF
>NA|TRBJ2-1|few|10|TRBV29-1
TGCAGCGCCTGGGACAATGAGCAGTTCTTC
CSAWDNEQFF